This T cell receptor (beta chain) was profiled in a study of T cells in Graves' hyperthyroidism and ophthalmopathy. The study, taken as a whole, reports: Among clonotypes expanded in thyroid above 0.001, most were also found in blood.

A remark on this clonotype: Its target is not known. One base away lies a much larger clone, so this may be a sequencing read error.

The CDR3 contains 15 residues. The germline V gene encodes CDR1 SGHTS and CDR2 YDEGEE. RNA transcripts gave rise to amplified TCR beta CDR3 regions. First-round RT-PCR targeting the TCR CDR3 was performed with the HTBI primer set. Via MiXCR, TCRdb re-called the multiplex PCR reads, giving one row per CDR3 protein. The sample consists of under 600,000 distinct CDR3 sequences, roughly 16% of them appearing once. The chain employs TRBV5-8 and TRBJ1-5, with unresolved D. The TCR was taken from a woman in her 40s with Graves' ophthalmopathy. Sequencing input: blood. The CDR3 nucleotides read TGTGCCGGCAGCTTGGCTCGATATAGCAATCAGCCCCAGCATTTT. Encoded protein: CAGSLARYSNQPQHF.